Included here is one TCR beta chain sequence, with context. Analyses pooled second doses at about 4 or about 12 weeks. This specimen comes from a study of T cell responses to AZD1222 COVID-19 vaccine. CDR1 and CDR2 (germline): SGHTA, FQGNSA. Trimming removed 2 bases at V and 2 bases at J, with 9 bases between. The CDR3 spans 14 residues. Clones were sequenced by immunoSEQ multiplex PCR, and TCRdb holds only the in-frame ones, with some missing. The sample lists 80,000 to 100,000 clones, 75% to 90% occurring once. The clonotype was recovered from an adult who received the AZD1222 COVID-19 vaccine. The chain links TRBV7-2 to TRBJ1-2, with no clear D. The input for sequencing was peripheral blood, taken 28 days after the second AZD1222 dose. Written as DNA, the CDR3 is TGTGCCAGCAGCTTATCCACGGCGAACTATGGCTACACCTTC. The encoded protein is CASSLSTANYGYTF.